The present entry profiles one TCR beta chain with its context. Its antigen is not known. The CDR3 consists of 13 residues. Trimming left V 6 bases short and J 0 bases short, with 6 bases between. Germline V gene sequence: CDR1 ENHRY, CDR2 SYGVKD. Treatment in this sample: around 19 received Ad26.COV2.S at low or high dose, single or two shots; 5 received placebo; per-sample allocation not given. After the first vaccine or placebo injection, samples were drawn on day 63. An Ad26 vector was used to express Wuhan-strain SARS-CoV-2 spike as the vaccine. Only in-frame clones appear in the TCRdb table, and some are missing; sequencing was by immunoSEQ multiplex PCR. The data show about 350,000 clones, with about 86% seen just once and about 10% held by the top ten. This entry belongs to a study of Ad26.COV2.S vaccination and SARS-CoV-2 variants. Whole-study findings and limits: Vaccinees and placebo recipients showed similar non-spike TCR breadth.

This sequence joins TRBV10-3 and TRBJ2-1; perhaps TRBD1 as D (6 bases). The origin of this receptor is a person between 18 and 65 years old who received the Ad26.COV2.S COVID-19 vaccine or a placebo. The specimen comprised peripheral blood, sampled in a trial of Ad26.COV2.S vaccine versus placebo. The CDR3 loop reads CAIRGGSYNEQFF. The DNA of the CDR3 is TGTGCCATCAGAGGGGGCTCCTACAATGAGCAGTTCTTC.